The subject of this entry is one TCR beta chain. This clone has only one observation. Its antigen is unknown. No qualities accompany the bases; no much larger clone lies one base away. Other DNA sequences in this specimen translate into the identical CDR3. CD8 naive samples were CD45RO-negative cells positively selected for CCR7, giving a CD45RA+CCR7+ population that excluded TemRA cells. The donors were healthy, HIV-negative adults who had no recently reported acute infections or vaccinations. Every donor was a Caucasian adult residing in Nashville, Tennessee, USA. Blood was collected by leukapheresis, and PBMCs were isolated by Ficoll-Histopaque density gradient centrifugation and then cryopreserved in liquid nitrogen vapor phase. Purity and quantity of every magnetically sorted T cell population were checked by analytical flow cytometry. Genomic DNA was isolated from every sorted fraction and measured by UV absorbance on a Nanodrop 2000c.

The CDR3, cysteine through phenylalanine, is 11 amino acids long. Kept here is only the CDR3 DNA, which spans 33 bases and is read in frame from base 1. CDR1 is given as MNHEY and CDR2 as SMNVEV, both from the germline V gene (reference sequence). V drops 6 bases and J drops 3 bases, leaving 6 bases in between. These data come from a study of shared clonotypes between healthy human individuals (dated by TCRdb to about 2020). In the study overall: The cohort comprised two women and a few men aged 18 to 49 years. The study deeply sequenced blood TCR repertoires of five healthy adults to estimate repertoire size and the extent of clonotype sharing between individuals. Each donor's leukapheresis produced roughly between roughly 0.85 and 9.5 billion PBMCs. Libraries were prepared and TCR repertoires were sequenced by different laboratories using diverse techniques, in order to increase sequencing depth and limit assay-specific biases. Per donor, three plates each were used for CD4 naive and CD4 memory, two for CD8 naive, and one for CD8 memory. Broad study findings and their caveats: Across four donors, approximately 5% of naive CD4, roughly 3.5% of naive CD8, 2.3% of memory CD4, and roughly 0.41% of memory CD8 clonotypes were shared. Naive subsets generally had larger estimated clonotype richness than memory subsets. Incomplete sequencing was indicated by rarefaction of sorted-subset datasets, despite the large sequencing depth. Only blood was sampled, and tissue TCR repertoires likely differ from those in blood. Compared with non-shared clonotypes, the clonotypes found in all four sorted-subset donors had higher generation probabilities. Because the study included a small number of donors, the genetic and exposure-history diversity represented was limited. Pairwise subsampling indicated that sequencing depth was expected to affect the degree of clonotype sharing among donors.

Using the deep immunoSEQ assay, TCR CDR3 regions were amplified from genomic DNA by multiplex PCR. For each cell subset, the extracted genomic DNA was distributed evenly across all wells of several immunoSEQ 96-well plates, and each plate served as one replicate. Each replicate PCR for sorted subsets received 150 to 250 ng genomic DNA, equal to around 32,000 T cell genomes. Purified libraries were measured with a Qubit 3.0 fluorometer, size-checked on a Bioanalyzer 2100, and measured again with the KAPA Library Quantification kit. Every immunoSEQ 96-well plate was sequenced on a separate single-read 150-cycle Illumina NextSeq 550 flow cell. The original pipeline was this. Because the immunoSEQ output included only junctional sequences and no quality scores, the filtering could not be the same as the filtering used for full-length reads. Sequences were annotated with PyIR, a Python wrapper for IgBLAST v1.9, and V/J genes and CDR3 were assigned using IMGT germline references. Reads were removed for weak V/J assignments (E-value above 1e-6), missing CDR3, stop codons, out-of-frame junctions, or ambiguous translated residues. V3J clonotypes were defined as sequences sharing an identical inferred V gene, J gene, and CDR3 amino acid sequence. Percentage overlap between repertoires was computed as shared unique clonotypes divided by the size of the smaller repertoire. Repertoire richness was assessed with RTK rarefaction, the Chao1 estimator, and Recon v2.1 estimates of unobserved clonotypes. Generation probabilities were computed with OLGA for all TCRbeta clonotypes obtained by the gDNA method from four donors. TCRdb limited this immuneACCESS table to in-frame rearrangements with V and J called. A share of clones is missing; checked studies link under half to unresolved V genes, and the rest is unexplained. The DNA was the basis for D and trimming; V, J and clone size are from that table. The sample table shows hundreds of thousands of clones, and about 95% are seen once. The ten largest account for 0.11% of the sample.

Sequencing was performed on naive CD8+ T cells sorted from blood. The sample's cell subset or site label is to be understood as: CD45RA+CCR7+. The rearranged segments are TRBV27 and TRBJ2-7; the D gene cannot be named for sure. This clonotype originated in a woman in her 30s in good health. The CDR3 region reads CASRSGYEQYF. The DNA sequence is TGTGCCAGCAGATCGGGCTACGAGCAGTACTTC.